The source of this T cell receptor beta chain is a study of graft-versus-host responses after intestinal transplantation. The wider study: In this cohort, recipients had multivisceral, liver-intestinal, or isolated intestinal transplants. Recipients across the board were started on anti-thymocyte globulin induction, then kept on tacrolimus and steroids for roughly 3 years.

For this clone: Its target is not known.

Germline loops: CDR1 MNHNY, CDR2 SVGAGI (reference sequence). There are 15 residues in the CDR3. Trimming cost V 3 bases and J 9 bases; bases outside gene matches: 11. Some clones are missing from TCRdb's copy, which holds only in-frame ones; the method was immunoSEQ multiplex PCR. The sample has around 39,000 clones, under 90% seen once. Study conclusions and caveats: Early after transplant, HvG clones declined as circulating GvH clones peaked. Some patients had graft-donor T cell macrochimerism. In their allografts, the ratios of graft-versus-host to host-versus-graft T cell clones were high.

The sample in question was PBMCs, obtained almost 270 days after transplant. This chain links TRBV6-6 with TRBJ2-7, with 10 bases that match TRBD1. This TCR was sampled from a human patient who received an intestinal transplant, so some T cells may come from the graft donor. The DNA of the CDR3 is TGTGCCAGCAGTTATGCCGGGACAGGGGACGGGGGGCAGTACTTC. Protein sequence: CASSYAGTGDGGQYF.